One and the same sample provided the 10 T cell receptor beta chains below, sequenced in a study of blood T cell repertoires in COVID-19. Only in-frame clones appear in the TCRdb table, and some are missing; sequencing was by immunoSEQ multiplex PCR. The profile shows around 480,000 clones, 88% of them singletons. The sample was peripheral blood. These receptor sequences come from a woman aged 50 to 60 with COVID-19, enrolled during active disease.

The chain carries TRBV6-5 and TRBJ1-1; 7 positions match TRBD1. The CDR3 length is 13 residues. Trimming at V came to 1 base and at J to 7 bases, leaving 3 bases not matched to a gene. Germline V CDR1 and CDR2: MNHEY, SVGAGI. CDR3 protein: CASSYFRDSEAFF. The CDR3 coding sequence is TGTGCCAGCAGTTACTTCCGGGACAGTGAAGCTTTCTTT.

CDR3 protein: CASSPWGVNSPLHF. The CDR3 nucleotides are TGTGCCAGCAGTCCCTGGGGGGTTAATTCACCCCTCCACTTT. The chain is built from TRBV6-6 and TRBJ1-6, with D tentatively TRBD1 (5 bases). This CDR3 comprises 14 residues. V lost 5 bases to trimming and J lost 6 bases, with 11 bases between them. Germline CDR1 and CDR2: MNHNY and SVGAGI (reference sequence).

This rearrangement joins TRBV6-5 to TRBJ1-1; perhaps TRBD1 as D (6 bases). The V end lost 6 bases, the J end lost 3 bases, and 11 bases lay between the germline ends. The length of the CDR3 is 13 residues. CDR1 is MNHEY and CDR2 is SVGAGI in the germline V gene. The CDR3 is CASRRGWDTEAFF. CDR3 nucleotides: TGTGCCAGCAGAAGGGGGTGGGACACTGAAGCTTTCTTT.

This chain links TRBV30 with TRBJ1-1; D is undetermined. The V gene's germline CDR1 is GTSNPN and CDR2 SVGIG (reference sequence). V was clipped by 3 bases and J by 4 bases, with 12 bases between them. The CDR3 loop spans 13 amino acids. The CDR3 DNA reads as TGTGCCTGGAGCCTCGGAGGTCGCACTGAAGCTTTCTTT. It codes for CAWSLGGRTEAFF.

The J gene is TRBJ2-3, the V gene TRBV4-2; the match to TRBD2 covers 8 bases. The germline gives CDR1 LGHNA, CDR2 YNFKEQ. Trimming cost V 0 bases and J 3 bases; bases outside gene matches: 14. CDR3 length equals 19 residues. Here the CDR3 reads CASSQELYSGGIGTDTQYF. CDR3 bases: TGTGCCAGCAGCCAAGAGCTCTATTCGGGGGGGATAGGGACAGATACGCAGTATTTT.

About this clone: Its ends do not fully match the called genes, so a read error is possible. CDR3 loop: CARSLGGAFDEQYF. CDR3 bases: TGTGCCCGCAGCTTGGGGGGGGCCTTCGACGAGCAGTACTTC. The chain employs TRBV13 and TRBJ2-7; D may be TRBD2 (7 bases). Germline lookup yields CDR1 PRHDT and CDR2 FYEKMQ (reference sequence). CDR3 length: 14 amino acids.

The CDR3 DNA sequence: TGTGCCACCAGATTTACAGGGTTCTCCTACAATGAGCAGTTCTTC. Protein sequence: CATRFTGFSYNEQFF. V gene TRBV24-1 combines with J gene TRBJ2-1; D is possibly TRBD1 (6 bases). Germline V lookup: CDR1 KGHDR, CDR2 SFDVKD. The CDR3 spans 15 residues. Trimming took off 7 bases at V and 0 bases at J, with 12 bases between the two ends.

This clone was found a few times. The chain uses TRBV19 and TRBJ1-2; TRBD1 might be the D (6 bases). Trimming pared 6 bases from V and 5 bases from J, leaving 10 bases between. This CDR3 contains 12 residues. Germline CDR1 reads LNHDA; CDR2 reads SQIVND (reference sequence). The CDR3 region has the DNA TGTGCCAGTAGCGATACAGGGTATGGCTACACCTTC. As protein: CASSDTGYGYTF.

V and J are TRBV4-1 and TRBJ2-7, with TRBD2 as a possible D gene (5 bases). This CDR3 has 16 amino acids. The germline V gene encodes CDR1 MGHRA and CDR2 YSYEKL. The V and J ends lost 0 bases and 0 bases respectively, with 12 bases between them. CDR3 coding DNA: TGCGCCAGCAGCCAAGAACGAGGGTTTAGCTCCTACGAGCAGTACTTC. It specifies CASSQERGFSSYEQYF.

CDR3 in DNA: TGCAGCGCCAGGTTCGGGGGATCCTATAATTCACCCCTCCACTTT. Its translation is CSARFGGSYNSPLHF. The chain is built from TRBV29-1 and TRBJ1-6, with D possibly being TRBD1 (5 bases). The V end lost 7 bases, the J end lost 1 base, and 14 bases lay between the germline ends. CDR3 length: 15 amino acids. CDR1 and CDR2 from the germline V gene are SQVTM and ANQGSEA.